Below are 7 T cell receptor beta chains sequenced from a single sample in a study of beta chain features in type 1 diabetes. What was sequenced were expressed TCRB transcripts, since all of the isolated RNA had been reverse transcribed. Repertoires were generated with immunoSEQ multiplex PCR, while TCRdb's copy carries only in-frame clones and drops some. The sample carries about 290,000 clones, around 7.8% recorded once. The sample consisted of central memory CD4+ T cells from blood. Every receptor here comes from a woman aged 18-35 years in good health.

V usage is TRBV27 and J usage is TRBJ2-3, with D perhaps TRBD1 (6 bases). The CDR3 extends over 14 amino acids. CDR1 is MNHEY and CDR2 is SMNVEV in the germline V gene (reference sequence). V dropped 5 bases and J dropped 9 bases, with 18 bases sitting between them. The CDR3 nucleotides are TGTGCCAGCAGTACAGGACAGCGCCAAAGGACGCAGTATTTT. It encodes CASSTGQRQRTQYF.

This sequence joins TRBV9 and TRBJ2-1, with TRBD2 identical over 7 bases. The V gene's germline CDR1 is SGDLS and CDR2 YYNGEE. This CDR3 has 14 amino acids. V lost 1 base and J lost 10; bases outside the gene matches: 8. CDR3 protein: CASSVSGRDYEQFF. Written as DNA, the CDR3 is TGTGCCAGCAGCGTATCAGGGAGGGACTACGAGCAGTTCTTC.

The sample holds many counts of this clone. Relative to the germline gene, one junction end is altered; a read error may explain this. V is TRBV2 and J is TRBJ1-2, with D uncertain. CDR3 size: 12 residues. The germline gives CDR1 SNHLY, CDR2 FYNNEI. CDR3 sequence (DNA): TGTGCCAGCAGTGAAGTTTCTCGGACTTGCCTCTTC. As protein: CASSEVSRTCLF.

DNA for the CDR3: TGCGCCAGCAGCCTTCCCCGGGAAGCTAATGAAAAACTGTTTTTT. Its translation is CASSLPREANEKLFF. The rearrangement joins TRBV4-1 to TRBJ1-4; no clear D gene. Deletions cut 4 bases from V and 3 bases from J, with 12 bases between. The CDR3 totals 15 residues. CDR1 MGHRA and CDR2 YSYEKL come from the germline V gene.

This clone was seen a few times. The chain employs TRBV19 and TRBJ1-1; D perhaps matches TRBD1 (5 bases). Germline CDR1 is LNHDA and CDR2 is SQIVND (reference sequence). The germline V and J ends were trimmed by 6 bases and 1 base, with 12 bases remaining between them. This CDR3 is built from 14 residues. As DNA, the CDR3 is TGTGCCAGTAGGTGGAGGGGCCCGAACACTGAAGCTTTCTTT. It is translated as CASRWRGPNTEAFF.

V is TRBV7-2 and J is TRBJ2-3; D is unclear. CDR3 length equals 13 residues. Germline values: CDR1 SGHTA, CDR2 FQGNSA. V was clipped by 3 bases and J by 4 bases, with 8 bases between them. For the CDR3, the DNA is TGTGCCAGCAGCTTTCGCACTCCAGATACGCAGTATTTT. Protein product: CASSFRTPDTQYF.

There are a few counts of this clone. The chain employs TRBV7-9 and TRBJ2-3, with 8 positions matching TRBD1. V trimming: 4 bases; J trimming: 4 bases; junction bases outside the gene matches: 4. CDR3 length: 14 residues. Germline values: CDR1 SEHNR, CDR2 FQNEAQ (reference sequence). The CDR3 DNA reads as TGTGCCAGCAGCTCCGACAGGGGCTCAGATACGCAGTATTTT. Protein sequence: CASSSDRGSDTQYF.